This TCR beta chain was sequenced in a study of blood T cell repertoires in COVID-19. The table came from immunoSEQ multiplex PCR; TCRdb's copy has only in-frame clones and leaves some out. This repertoire shows roughly 140,000 clones, 80% found once; its top ten account for roughly 0.56%. V lost 0 bases to trimming and J lost 9 bases, with 12 bases between them. This CDR3 contains 14 residues. The germline CDR1 and CDR2 sequences are LGHNA and YSLEER. V gene TRBV4-3 combines with J gene TRBJ2-4; no clear D gene. The TCR comes from a man aged 60 to 75 with acute or convalescent COVID-19. Material for sequencing was peripheral blood. The CDR3 nucleotides are TGCGCCAGCAGCCAAGATCGGCAGTCAGGCATTCAGTACTTC. Translation gives CASSQDRQSGIQYF.